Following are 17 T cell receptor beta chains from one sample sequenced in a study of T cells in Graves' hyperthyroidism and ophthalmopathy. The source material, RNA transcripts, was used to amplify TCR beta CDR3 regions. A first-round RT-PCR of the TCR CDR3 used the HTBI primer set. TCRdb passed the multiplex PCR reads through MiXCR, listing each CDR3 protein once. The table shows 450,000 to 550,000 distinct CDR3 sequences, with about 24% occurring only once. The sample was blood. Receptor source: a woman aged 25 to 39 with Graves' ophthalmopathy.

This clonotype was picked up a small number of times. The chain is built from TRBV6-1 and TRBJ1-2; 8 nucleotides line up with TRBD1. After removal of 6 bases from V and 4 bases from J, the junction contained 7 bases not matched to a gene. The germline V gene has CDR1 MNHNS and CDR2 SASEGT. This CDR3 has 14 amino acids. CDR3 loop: CASRRQTGAYGYTF. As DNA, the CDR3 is TGTGCCAGCAGACGCCAGACAGGGGCCTATGGCTACACCTTC.

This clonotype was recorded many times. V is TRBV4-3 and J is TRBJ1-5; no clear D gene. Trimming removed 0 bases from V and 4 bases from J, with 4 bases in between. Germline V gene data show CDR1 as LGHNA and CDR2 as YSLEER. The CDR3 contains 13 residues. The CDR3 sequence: CASSQDGNQPQHF. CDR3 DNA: TGCGCCAGCAGCCAAGATGGGAATCAGCCCCAGCATTTT.

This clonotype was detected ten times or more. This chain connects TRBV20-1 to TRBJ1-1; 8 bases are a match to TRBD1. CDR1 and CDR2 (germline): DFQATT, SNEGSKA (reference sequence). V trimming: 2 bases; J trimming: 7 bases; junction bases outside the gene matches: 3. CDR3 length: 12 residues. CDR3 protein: CSARSDRGEAFF. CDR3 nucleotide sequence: TGCAGTGCTAGATCAGACAGGGGTGAAGCTTTCTTT.

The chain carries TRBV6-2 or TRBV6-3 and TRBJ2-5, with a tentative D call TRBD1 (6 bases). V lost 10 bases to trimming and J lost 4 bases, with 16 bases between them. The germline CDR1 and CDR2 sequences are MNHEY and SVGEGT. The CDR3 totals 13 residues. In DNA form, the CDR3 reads TGTGCCACGAGACAGGTTCTGATAGAGACCCAGTACTTC. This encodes CATRQVLIETQYF.

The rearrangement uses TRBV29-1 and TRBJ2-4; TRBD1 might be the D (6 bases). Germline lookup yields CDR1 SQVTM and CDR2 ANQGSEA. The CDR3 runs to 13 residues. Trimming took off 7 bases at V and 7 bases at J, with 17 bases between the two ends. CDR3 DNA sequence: TGCAGCGCCAAGGTGGGGGCTGGGAACATTCAGTACTTC. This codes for CSAKVGAGNIQYF. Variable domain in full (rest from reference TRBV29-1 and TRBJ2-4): SAVISQKPSRDICQRGTSLTIQCQVDSQVTMMFWYRQQPGQSLTLIATANQGSEATYESGFVIDKFPISRPNLTFSTLTVSNMSPEDSSIYLCSAKVGAGNIQYFGAGTRLSVL.

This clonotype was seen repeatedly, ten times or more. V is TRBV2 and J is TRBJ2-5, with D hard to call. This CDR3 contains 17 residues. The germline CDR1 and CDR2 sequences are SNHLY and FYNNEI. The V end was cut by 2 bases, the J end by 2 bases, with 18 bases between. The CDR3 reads CASSESWETEEQETQYF. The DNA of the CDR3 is TGTGCCAGCAGTGAATCGTGGGAAACAGAAGAACAAGAGACCCAGTACTTC.

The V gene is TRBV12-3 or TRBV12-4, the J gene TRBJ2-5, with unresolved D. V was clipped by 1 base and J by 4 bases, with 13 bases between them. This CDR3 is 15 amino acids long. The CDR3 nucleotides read TGTGCCAGCAGTTTAGGGGCAGCCCTGGGAGAGACCCAGTACTTC. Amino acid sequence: CASSLGAALGETQYF.

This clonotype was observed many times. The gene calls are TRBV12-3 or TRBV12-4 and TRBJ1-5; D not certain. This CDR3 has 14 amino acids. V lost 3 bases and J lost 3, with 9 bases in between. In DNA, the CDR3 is TGTGCCAGCAGTTTGAGGGAGGTCAATCAGCCCCAGCATTTT. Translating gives CASSLREVNQPQHF.

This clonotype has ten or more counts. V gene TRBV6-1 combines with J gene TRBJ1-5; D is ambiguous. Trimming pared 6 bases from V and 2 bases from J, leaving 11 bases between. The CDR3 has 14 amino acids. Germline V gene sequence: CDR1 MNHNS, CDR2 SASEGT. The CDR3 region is CASSRDGGNQPQHF. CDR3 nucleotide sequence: TGTGCCAGCAGCCGCGACGGTGGCAATCAGCCCCAGCATTTT.

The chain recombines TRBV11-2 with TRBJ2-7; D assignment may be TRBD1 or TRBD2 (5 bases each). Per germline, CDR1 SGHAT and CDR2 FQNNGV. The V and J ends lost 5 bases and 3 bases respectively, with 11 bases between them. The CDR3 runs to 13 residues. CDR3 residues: CASSVRDGYEQYF. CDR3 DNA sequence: TGTGCCAGCAGCGTCCGGGACGGCTACGAGCAGTACTTC.

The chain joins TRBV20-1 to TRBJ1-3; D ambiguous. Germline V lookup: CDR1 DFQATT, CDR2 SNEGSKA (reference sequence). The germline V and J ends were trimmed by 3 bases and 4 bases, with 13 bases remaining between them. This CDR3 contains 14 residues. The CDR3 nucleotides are TGCAGTGCTAGTCCAGAATGGAACGGAAACACCATATATTTT. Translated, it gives CSASPEWNGNTIYF.

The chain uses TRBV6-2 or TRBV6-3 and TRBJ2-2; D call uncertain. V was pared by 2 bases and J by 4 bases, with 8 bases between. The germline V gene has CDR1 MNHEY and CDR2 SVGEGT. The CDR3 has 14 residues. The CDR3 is CASSYEQVTGELFF. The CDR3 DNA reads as TGTGCCAGCAGTTACGAGCAGGTCACCGGGGAGCTGTTTTTT.

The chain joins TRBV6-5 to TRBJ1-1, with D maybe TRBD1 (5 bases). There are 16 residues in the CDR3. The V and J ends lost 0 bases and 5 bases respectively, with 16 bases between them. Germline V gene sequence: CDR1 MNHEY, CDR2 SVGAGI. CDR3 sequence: CASSYSKSRRGTEAFF. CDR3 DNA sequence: TGTGCCAGCAGTTACTCTAAATCGCGTCGGGGGACTGAAGCTTTCTTT.

The CDR3 here is CASSPSGSGANVLTF. DNA for the CDR3: TGTGCCAGCAGTCCTTCGGGCTCTGGGGCCAACGTCCTGACTTTC. This chain links TRBV2 with TRBJ2-6; the D is unclear. V lost 5 bases and J lost 0, with 8 bases in between. Germline V lookup: CDR1 SNHLY, CDR2 FYNNEI. The length of the CDR3 is 15 residues.

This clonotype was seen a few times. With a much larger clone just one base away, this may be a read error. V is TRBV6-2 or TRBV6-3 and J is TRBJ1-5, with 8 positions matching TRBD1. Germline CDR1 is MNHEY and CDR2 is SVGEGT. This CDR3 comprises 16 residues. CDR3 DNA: TGTGCCAGCAGACTTCGGACAGGGCGCATAAATCAGCTCCAGCATTTT. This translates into CASRLRTGRINQLQHF.

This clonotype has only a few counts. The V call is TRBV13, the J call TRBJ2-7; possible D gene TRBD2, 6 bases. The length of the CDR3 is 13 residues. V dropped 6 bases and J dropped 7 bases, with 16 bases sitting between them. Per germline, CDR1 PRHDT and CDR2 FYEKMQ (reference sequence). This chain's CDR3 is CASRRDRRGEQYF. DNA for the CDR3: TGTGCCAGCAGGCGGGACCGCCGGGGTGAGCAGTACTTC.

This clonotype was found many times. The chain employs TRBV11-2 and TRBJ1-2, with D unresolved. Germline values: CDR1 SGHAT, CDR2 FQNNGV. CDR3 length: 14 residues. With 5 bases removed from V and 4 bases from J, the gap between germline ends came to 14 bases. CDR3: CASSPVQGSYGYTF. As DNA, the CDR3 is TGTGCCAGCAGCCCCGTCCAAGGGTCCTATGGCTACACCTTC. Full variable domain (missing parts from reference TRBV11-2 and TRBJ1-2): EAGVAQSPRYKIIEKRQSVAFWCNPISGHATLYWYQQILGQGPKLLIQFQNNGVVDDSQLPKDRFSAERLKGVDSTLKIQPAKLEDSAVYLCASSPVQGSYGYTFGSGTRLTVV.